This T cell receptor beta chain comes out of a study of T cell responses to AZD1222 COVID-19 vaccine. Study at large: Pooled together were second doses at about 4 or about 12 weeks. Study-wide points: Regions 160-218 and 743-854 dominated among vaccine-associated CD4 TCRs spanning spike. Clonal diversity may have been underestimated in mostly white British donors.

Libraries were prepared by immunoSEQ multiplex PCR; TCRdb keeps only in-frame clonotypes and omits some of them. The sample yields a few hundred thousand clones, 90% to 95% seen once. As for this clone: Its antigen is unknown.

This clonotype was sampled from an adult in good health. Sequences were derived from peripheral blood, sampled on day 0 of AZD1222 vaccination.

The DNA for the CDR3 is TGCGCCAGCTCGAGGACTCCGACCCCCGGCACAGATACGCAGTATTTT. It translates to CASSRTPTPGTDTQYF. The gene calls are TRBV5-1 and TRBJ2-3, with D perhaps matching TRBD2 (5 bases). The CDR3 spans 16 residues. V dropped 7 bases and J dropped 1 base, with 19 bases sitting between them. Per the germline V gene, CDR1 is SGHRS and CDR2 is YFSETQ. Using reference TRBV5-1 and TRBJ2-3 for the parts outside the CDR3, the full variable domain is KAGVTQTPRYLIKTRGQQVTLSCSPISGHRSVSWYQQTPGQGLQFLFEYFSETQRNKGNFPGRFSGRQFSNSRSEMNVSTLELGDSALYLCASSRTPTPGTDTQYFGPGTRLTVL.